This T cell receptor beta chain stems from a study of identical twins. Trimming removed 4 bases from V and 7 bases from J, with 17 bases in between. The length of the CDR3 is 15 residues. Germline V gives CDR1 SGHTA, CDR2 FQGNSA. TCRdb passed the 5' RACE reads through MiXCR, listing each CDR3 protein once. The sample holds approximately 600,000 distinct CDR3 sequences; about 7.1% are singletons and the top ten take about 1.5%. Each donor (without exception) was a healthy Caucasian. These data also formed part of another study, on yellow fever vaccine responses in identical twins. That study reports: Twins reportedly mounted vaccine T cell responses that seemed partly convergent, partly personalized.

Sequencing was done on a sample of PBMCs. This rearrangement joins TRBV7-2 to TRBJ2-1; a possible D gene is TRBD1 (5 bases). This receptor was taken from a woman under 30 in good health. The CDR3 DNA sequence: TGTGCCAGCAGCTATCAGGGCGGCCTGGGGAATGAGCAGTTCTTC. Translating gives CASSYQGGLGNEQFF.